This T cell receptor (beta chain) was retrieved from a study of neoadjuvant nivolumab and ipilimumab in lung cancer. The V segment lost 0 bases and the J segment 2 bases; nucleotides outside the gene matches: 9. From germline, CDR1 is MNHEY and CDR2 SMNVEV (reference sequence). The CDR3 contains 18 residues. Clones were read by immunoSEQ multiplex PCR, and TCRdb kept only the in-frame ones, dropping some. The table shows 6,500 to 10,000 clones, with roughly three quarters occurring only once. The V gene is TRBV27, the J gene TRBJ2-1; TRBD2 matches at 8 bases. The clonotype was recovered from an adult with non-small cell lung cancer. Sequencing was performed on adjacent normal lung tissue, taken after neoadjuvant nivolumab, alone or with ipilimumab, at or shortly before surgery. The CDR3, as DNA: TGTGCCAGCAGTTTATCCCGGGGACTAGGTGGGACCTACAATGAGCAGTTCTTC. Its protein is CASSLSRGLGGTYNEQFF.